The 18 T cell receptor beta chains in this list originate from one sample, sequenced in a study of neoadjuvant anti-PD-1 for oral cavity cancer. TCRdb's table, derived via immunoSEQ multiplex PCR, lists solely in-frame clones and lacks some. The data show 15,000 or so clones, with roughly 67% seen just once and about 2.2% held by the top ten. Sequences were derived from PBMCs, sampled before nivolumab (anti-PD-1) treatment. The receptors were gathered from a person aged 40 to 85 with oral cavity squamous cell carcinoma.

V and J are TRBV7-8 and TRBJ2-1, with 7 bases lining up with TRBD2. Germline V gene lookup returns CDR1 SGHVS and CDR2 FQNEAQ. Trimming took 4 bases from V and 6 from J; bases not matched to a gene: 6. The CDR3 runs to 14 residues. For the CDR3, the DNA is TGTGCCAGCAGCTCCGGGGGGATTCGCAATGAGCAGTTCTTC. Its translation is CASSSGGIRNEQFF. Supplemented by reference TRBV7-8 and TRBJ2-1, the full variable domain reads GAGVSQSPRYKVAKRGQDVALRCDPISGHVSLFWYQQALGQGPEFLTYFQNEAQLDKSGLPSDRFFAERPEGSVSTLKIQRTQQEDSAVYLCASSSGGIRNEQFFGPGTRLTVL.

V gene TRBV5-6 combines with J gene TRBJ1-5, with D maybe TRBD1 (6 bases). The germline V gene has CDR1 SGHDT and CDR2 YYEEEE. The CDR3 totals 16 residues. Trimming removed 0 bases at V and 0 bases at J, with 10 bases between. The CDR3 is CASSLEGGYSNQPQHF. The CDR3, as DNA: TGTGCCAGCAGCTTGGAAGGGGGGTATAGCAATCAGCCCCAGCATTTT.

The chain has TRBV11-2 and TRBJ2-6; D remains ambiguous. The V and J ends lost 4 bases and 3 bases respectively, with 16 bases between them. The CDR3 has 17 amino acids. Germline CDR1 reads SGHAT; CDR2 reads FQNNGV. For the CDR3, the DNA is TGTGCCAGCAGCTCACAACTGGCAGTTGGTGGGGCCAACGTCCTGACTTTC. This translates into CASSSQLAVGGANVLTF.

J is TRBJ1-1 and V is TRBV2; no definite D call. Germline V gives CDR1 SNHLY, CDR2 FYNNEI. V was pared by 4 bases and J by 13 bases, with 10 bases between. CDR3 length: 10 amino acids. The CDR3 nucleotides read TGTGCCAGCAGTGTAGAATTGGATTTCTTT. Residues: CASSVELDFF.

The chain carries TRBV18 and TRBJ1-2; D is ambiguous. V dropped 2 bases and J dropped 7 bases, with 8 bases sitting between them. Per the germline V gene, CDR1 is KGHSH and CDR2 is LQKENI. The CDR3 is 12 amino acids. The CDR3 DNA reads TGTGCCAGCTCACCAGGGGAGCGTGGCTACACCTTC. Protein product: CASSPGERGYTF.

The genes are TRBV10-1 and TRBJ1-2, with D maybe TRBD1 (6 bases). The CDR3 length is 15 residues. Germline-derived CDR1 and CDR2 are WNHNN and SYGVQD (reference sequence). Trimming removed 3 bases from V and 4 bases from J, with 15 bases in between. As DNA, the CDR3 is TGCGCCAGCAGTGAAGGGACATCAGGAGGCTATGGCTACACCTTC. It is translated as CASSEGTSGGYGYTF.

The gene calls are TRBV15 and TRBJ2-1; 14 nucleotides match TRBD2. The CDR3 contains 16 residues. The germline CDR1 and CDR2 sequences are LNHNV and YYDKDF (reference sequence). V was pared by 3 bases and J by 5 bases, with 3 bases of the junction left unmatched. Here the CDR3 reads CATSRGTSGSDNEQFF. Written as DNA, the CDR3 is TGTGCCACCAGCAGGGGGACTAGCGGGAGCGACAATGAGCAGTTCTTC.

This chain links TRBV6-1 with TRBJ2-7; TRBD2 matches at 13 bases. This CDR3 spans 15 amino acids. Per the germline V gene, CDR1 is MNHNS and CDR2 is SASEGT. Trimming at V came to 7 bases and at J to 2 bases, leaving 5 bases not matched to a gene. The CDR3 region is CASITGTSGAYEQYF. The CDR3 DNA reads TGTGCCAGCATCACCGGGACTAGCGGGGCCTACGAGCAGTACTTC.

V and J are TRBV2 and TRBJ2-7; D might be TRBD1 (5 bases). Germline CDR1 and CDR2: SNHLY and FYNNEI. V lost 8 bases, J lost 3 bases, and 11 bases lay in between. The CDR3 extends over 12 amino acids. As DNA, the CDR3 is TGTGCCAGCCGTGGGGCAAACTACGAGCAGTACTTC. Translation: CASRGANYEQYF. Full variable domain (missing parts from reference TRBV2 and TRBJ2-7): EPEVTQTPSHQVTQMGQEVILRCVPISNHLYFYWYRQILGQKVEFLVSFYNNEISEKSEIFDDQFSVERPDGSNFTLKIRSTKLEDSAMYFCASRGANYEQYFGPGTRLTVT.

The chain combines TRBV6-5 with TRBJ1-1; D is perhaps TRBD1 (6 bases). CDR1 MNHEY and CDR2 SVGAGI come from the germline V gene. The V gene lost 5 bases and the J gene lost 6 bases, with 19 bases spanning the gap. There are 15 residues in the CDR3. The CDR3 region is CASSTPGTRVSEAFF. DNA for the CDR3: TGTGCCAGCAGTACCCCCGGGACAAGAGTTTCTGAAGCTTTCTTT.

The V gene is TRBV10-2, the J gene TRBJ2-1, with 11 bases matching TRBD2. Germline V gene data show CDR1 as WSHSY and CDR2 as SAAADI. The CDR3 length is 16 residues. V was pared by 0 bases and J by 2 bases, with 0 bases of the junction left unmatched. CDR3: CASSESSGGAYNEQFF. The CDR3 DNA follows: TGCGCCAGCAGTGAGTCTAGCGGGGGGGCCTACAATGAGCAGTTCTTC.

The rearrangement links TRBV7-2 to TRBJ1-3, with D hard to call. This CDR3 has 13 residues. Germline V gene data show CDR1 as SGHTA and CDR2 as FQGNSA. The V end was cut by 2 bases, the J end by 4 bases, with 6 bases between. The DNA for the CDR3 is TGTGCCAGCAGCTTATCTGGCGGAAACACCATATATTTT. As protein: CASSLSGGNTIYF.

The chain is built from TRBV19 and TRBJ1-2, with 8 bases lining up with TRBD1. The CDR3 runs to 16 residues. J lost 0 bases, V lost 5 bases, and 8 bases had no gene match. The germline V gene encodes CDR1 LNHDA and CDR2 SQIVND (reference sequence). CDR3 region: CASSLGQGAANYGYTF. The CDR3 DNA reads TGTGCCAGTAGTCTAGGACAGGGAGCAGCTAACTATGGCTACACCTTC.

The chain recombines TRBV6-4 with TRBJ2-2; weak D call: TRBD2 (6 bases). The CDR3 has 17 residues. V gave up 3 bases and J gave up 1 base, with 15 bases separating them. The V gene's germline CDR1 is MRHNA and CDR2 SNTAGT. The CDR3 loop is CASSELAGSMNTGELFF. The CDR3 DNA is TGTGCCAGCAGTGAACTCGCGGGAAGTATGAACACCGGGGAGCTGTTTTTT.

V gene TRBV4-2 combines with J gene TRBJ2-1; D perhaps matches TRBD2 (6 bases). Trimming left V 4 bases short and J 6 bases short, with 19 bases between. This CDR3 contains 16 residues. From germline, CDR1 is LGHNA and CDR2 YNFKEQ. CDR3 residues: CASSPSRGLSRNEQFF. The CDR3 coding sequence is TGTGCCAGCAGCCCCTCGAGGGGACTTTCTCGCAATGAGCAGTTCTTC.

CDR3 residues: CATGPEGGSYGEKLFF. CDR3 nucleotides: TGTGCCACGGGGCCAGAAGGCGGGTCATATGGTGAAAAACTGTTTTTT. The chain joins TRBV10-3 to TRBJ1-4; TRBD1 is a possible D gene (5 bases). CDR1 is ENHRY and CDR2 is SYGVKD in the germline V gene. The CDR3 has 16 amino acids. Between the trimmed V and J ends, which lost 10 bases and 7 bases, there was a span of 25 bases.

V usage is TRBV5-1 and J usage is TRBJ1-5, with 11 bases matching TRBD1. This CDR3 comprises 15 residues. Germline-derived CDR1 and CDR2 are SGHRS and YFSETQ. With V trimmed by 0 bases and J by 6 bases, 2 bases remained unmatched. CDR3 in amino acids: CASSLGTGGRQPQHF. The CDR3 DNA follows: TGCGCCAGCAGCTTGGGGACAGGGGGCCGTCAGCCCCAGCATTTT. Using reference TRBV5-1 and TRBJ1-5 for the parts outside the CDR3, the full variable domain is KAGVTQTPRYLIKTRGQQVTLSCSPISGHRSVSWYQQTPGQGLQFLFEYFSETQRNKGNFPGRFSGRQFSNSRSEMNVSTLELGDSALYLCASSLGTGGRQPQHFGDGTRLSIL.

The chain uses TRBV15 and TRBJ1-5, with 8 bases matching TRBD1. Germline V gene lookup returns CDR1 LNHNV and CDR2 YYDKDF (reference sequence). With V trimmed by 3 bases and J by 9 bases, 10 bases remained unmatched. This CDR3 has 15 residues. CDR3 nucleotide sequence: TGTGCCACCAGCAGTGGACAGGGTGGCAATTGGCCCCAGCATTTT. Translation: CATSSGQGGNWPQHF.